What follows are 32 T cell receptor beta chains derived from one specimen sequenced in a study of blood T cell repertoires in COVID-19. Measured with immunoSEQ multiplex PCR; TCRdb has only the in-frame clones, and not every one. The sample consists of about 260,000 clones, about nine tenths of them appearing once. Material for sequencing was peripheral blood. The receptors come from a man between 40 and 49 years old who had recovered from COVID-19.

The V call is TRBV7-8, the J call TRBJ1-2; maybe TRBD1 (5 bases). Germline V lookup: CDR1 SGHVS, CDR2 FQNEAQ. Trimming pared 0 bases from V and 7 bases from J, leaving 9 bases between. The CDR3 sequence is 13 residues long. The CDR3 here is CASSLAGGSGYTF. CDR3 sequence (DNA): TGTGCCAGCAGCTTAGCGGGGGGGAGTGGCTACACCTTC.

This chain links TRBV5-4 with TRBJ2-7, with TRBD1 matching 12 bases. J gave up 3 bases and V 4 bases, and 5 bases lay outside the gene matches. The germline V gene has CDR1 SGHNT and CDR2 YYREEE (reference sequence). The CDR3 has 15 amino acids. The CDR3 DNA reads TGTGCCAGCAGCCCGGGACAGGGGGCTAACTACGAGCAGTACTTC. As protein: CASSPGQGANYEQYF.

CDR3 coding DNA: TGTGCCAGCAGTGAACGTGGGGGGGTAGACGAGCAGTACTTC. Amino acids: CASSERGGVDEQYF. The chain couples TRBV6-1 to TRBJ2-7, with TRBD2 identical over 7 bases. The CDR3 totals 14 residues. Germline loops: CDR1 MNHNS, CDR2 SASEGT. With 2 bases clipped from V and 5 bases from J, the junction kept 6 bases outside the gene matches.

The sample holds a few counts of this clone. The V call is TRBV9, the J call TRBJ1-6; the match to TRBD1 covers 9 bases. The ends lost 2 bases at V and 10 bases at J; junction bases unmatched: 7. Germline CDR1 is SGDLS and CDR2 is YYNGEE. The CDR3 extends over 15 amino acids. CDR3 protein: CASSVTGTGNSPLHF. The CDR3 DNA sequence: TGTGCCAGCAGCGTCACCGGGACAGGGAACTCACCCCTCCACTTT. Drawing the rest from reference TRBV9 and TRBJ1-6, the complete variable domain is DSGVTQTPKHLITATGQRVTLRCSPRSGDLSVYWYQQSLDQGLQFLIQYYNGEERAKGNILERFSAQQFPDLHSELNLSSLELGDSALYFCASSVTGTGNSPLHFGNGTRLTVT.

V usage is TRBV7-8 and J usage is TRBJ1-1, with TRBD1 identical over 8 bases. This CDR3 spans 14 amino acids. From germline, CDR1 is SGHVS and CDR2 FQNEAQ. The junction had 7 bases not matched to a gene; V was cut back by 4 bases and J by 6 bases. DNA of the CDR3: TGTGCCAGCAGCTCAGGACAGGGCTCCGCTGAAGCTTTCTTT. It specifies CASSSGQGSAEAFF.

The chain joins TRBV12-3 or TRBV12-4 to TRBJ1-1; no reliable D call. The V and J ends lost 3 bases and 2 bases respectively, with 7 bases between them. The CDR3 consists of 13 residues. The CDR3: CASSLSSNTEAFF. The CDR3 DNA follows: TGTGCCAGCAGTTTGTCCAGTAACACTGAAGCTTTCTTT.

CDR3 protein: CASSKEGTPFYEQYF. The CDR3 DNA is TGTGCCAGTAGTAAAGAAGGGACACCTTTTTACGAGCAGTACTTC. The V and J genes are TRBV19 and TRBJ2-7; a weak D match, TRBD1 (6 bases). Germline assignment: CDR1 LNHDA and CDR2 SQIVND (reference sequence). There are 15 residues in the CDR3. The V end was cut by 4 bases, the J end by 4 bases, with 17 bases between.

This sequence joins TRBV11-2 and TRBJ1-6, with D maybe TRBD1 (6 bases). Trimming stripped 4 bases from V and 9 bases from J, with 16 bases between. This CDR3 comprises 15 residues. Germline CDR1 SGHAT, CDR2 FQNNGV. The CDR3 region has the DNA TGTGCCAGCAGCTCACAGGGATTACAGAGTTCACCCCTCCACTTT. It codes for CASSSQGLQSSPLHF.

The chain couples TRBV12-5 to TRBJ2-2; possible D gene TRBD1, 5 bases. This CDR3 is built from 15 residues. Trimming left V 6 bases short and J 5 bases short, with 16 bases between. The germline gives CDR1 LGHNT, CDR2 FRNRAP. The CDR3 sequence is CASGRTQQVTGELFF. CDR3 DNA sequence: TGTGCTAGTGGGCGGACCCAACAGGTTACCGGGGAGCTGTTTTTT.

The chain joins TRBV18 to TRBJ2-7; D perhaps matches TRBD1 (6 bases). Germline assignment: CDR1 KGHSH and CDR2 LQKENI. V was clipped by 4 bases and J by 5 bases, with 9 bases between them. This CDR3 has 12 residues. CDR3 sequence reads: CASSLRTDEQYF. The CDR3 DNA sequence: TGTGCCAGCTCACTTCGGACAGACGAGCAGTACTTC. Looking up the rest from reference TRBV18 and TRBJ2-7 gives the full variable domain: NAGVMQNPRHLVRRRGQEARLRCSPMKGHSHVYWYRQLPEEGLKFMVYLQKENIIDESGMPKERFSAEFPKEGPSILRIQQVVRGDSAAYFCASSLRTDEQYFGPGTRLTVT.

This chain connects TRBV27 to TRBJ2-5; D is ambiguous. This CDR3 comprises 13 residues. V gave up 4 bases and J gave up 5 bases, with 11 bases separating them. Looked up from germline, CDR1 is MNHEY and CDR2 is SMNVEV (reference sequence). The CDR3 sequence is CASSSARRETQYF. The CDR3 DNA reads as TGTGCCAGCAGTTCCGCCCGGCGGGAGACCCAGTACTTC.

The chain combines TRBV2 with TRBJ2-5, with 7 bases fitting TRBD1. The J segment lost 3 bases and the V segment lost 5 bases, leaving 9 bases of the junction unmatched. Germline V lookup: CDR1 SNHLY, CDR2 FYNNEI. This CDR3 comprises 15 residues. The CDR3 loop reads CASSPGGGGKETQYF. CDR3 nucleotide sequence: TGTGCCAGCAGTCCAGGGGGTGGGGGCAAAGAGACCCAGTACTTC.

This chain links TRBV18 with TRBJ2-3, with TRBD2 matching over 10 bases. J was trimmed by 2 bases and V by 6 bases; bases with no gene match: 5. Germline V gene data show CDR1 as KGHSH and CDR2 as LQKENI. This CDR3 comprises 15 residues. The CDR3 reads CASSTGTSVTDTQYF. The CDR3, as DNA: TGTGCCAGCTCCACCGGGACTAGCGTCACAGATACGCAGTATTTT.

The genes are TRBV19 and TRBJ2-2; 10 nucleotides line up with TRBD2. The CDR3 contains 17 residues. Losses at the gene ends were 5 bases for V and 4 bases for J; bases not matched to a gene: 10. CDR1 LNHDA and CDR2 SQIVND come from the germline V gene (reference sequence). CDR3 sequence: CASSEGFLAGATGELFF. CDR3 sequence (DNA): TGTGCCAGTAGTGAGGGTTTTCTAGCGGGAGCCACCGGGGAGCTGTTTTTT.

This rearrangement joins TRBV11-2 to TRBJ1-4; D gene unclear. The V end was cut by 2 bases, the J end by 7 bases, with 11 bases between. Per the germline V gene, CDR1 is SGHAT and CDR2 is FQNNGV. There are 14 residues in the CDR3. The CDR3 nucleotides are TGTGCCAGCAGCTTACCCTCAGAGGGTGAAAAACTGTTTTTT. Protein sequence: CASSLPSEGEKLFF.

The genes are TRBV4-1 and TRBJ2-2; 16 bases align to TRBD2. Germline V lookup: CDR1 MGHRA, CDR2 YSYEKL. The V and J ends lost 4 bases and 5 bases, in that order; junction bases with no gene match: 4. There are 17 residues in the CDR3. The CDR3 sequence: CASSLGLAGGPTGELFF. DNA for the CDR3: TGCGCCAGCAGCCTGGGACTAGCGGGAGGGCCGACCGGGGAGCTGTTTTTT.

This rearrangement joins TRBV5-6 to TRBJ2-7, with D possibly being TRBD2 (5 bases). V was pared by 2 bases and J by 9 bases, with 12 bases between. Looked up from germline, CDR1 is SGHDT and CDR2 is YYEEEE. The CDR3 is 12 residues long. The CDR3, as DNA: TGTGCCAGCAGCTTCCCCGGGGAAGGGCAGTACTTC. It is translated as CASSFPGEGQYF.

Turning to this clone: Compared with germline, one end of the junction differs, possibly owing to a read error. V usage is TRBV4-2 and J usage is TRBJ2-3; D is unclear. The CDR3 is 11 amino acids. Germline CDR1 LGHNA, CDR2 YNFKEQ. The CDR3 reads CASSQERSVTF. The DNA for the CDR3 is TGTGCCAGCAGCCAAGAGCGGTCCGTAACCTTT.

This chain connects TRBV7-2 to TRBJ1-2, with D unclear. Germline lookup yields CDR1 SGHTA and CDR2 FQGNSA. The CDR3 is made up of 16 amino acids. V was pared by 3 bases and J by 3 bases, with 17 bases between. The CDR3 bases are TGTGCCAGCAGCTTCCGGGCCTCGGAGGGTGACTATGGCTACACCTTC. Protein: CASSFRASEGDYGYTF. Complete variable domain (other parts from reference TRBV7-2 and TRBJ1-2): GAGVSQSPSNKVTEKGKDVELRCDPISGHTALYWYRQSLGQGLEFLIYFQGNSAPDKSGLPSDRFSAERTGGSVSTLTIQRTQQEDSAVYLCASSFRASEGDYGYTFGSGTRLTVV.

The CDR3 DNA sequence: TGTGCCAGCAGCTCTCGGACAGCGGAATATGGCTACACCTTC. It translates to CASSSRTAEYGYTF. V and J are TRBV7-2 and TRBJ1-2; D might be TRBD1 (6 bases). The germline gives CDR1 SGHTA, CDR2 FQGNSA. The CDR3 totals 14 residues. Between the trimmed V and J ends, which lost 4 bases and 5 bases, there was a span of 14 bases.

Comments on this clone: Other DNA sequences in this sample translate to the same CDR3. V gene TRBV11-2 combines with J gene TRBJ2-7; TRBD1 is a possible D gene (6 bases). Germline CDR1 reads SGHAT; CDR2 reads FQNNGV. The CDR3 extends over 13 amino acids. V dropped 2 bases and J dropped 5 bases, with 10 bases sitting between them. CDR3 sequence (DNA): TGTGCCAGCAGCTTAATCGGACAGAACGAGCAGTACTTC. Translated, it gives CASSLIGQNEQYF.

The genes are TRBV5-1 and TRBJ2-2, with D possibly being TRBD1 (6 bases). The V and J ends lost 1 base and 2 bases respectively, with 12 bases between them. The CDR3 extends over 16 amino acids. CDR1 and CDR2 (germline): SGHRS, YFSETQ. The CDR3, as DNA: TGCGCCAGCAGCTTGTTTTCAGGGGATAACACCGGGGAGCTGTTTTTT. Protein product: CASSLFSGDNTGELFF.

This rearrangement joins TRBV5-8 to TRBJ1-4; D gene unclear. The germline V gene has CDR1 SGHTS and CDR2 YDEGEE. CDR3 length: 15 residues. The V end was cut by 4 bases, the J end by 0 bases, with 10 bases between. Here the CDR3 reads CASSVGRATNEKLFF. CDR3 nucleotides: TGTGCCAGCAGCGTTGGGAGAGCAACTAATGAAAAACTGTTTTTT.

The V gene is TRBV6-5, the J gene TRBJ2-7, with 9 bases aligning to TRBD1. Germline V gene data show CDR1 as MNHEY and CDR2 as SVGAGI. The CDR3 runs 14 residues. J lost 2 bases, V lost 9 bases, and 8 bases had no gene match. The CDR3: CASPGTGSPYEQYF. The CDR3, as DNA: TGTGCCAGTCCCGGGACAGGGTCGCCCTACGAGCAGTACTTC.

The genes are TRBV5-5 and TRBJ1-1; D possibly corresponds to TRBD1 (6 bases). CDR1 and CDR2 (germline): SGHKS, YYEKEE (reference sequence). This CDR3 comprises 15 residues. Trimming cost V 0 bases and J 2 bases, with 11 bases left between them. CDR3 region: CASSLVGGTNTEAFF. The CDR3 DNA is TGTGCCAGCAGCTTGGTTGGGGGCACCAACACTGAAGCTTTCTTT.

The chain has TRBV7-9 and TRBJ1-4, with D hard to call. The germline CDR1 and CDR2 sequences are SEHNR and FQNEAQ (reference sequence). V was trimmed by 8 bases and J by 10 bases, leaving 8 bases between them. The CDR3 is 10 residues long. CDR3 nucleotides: TGTGCCAGCGGACGGGGAAAACTGTTTTTT. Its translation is CASGRGKLFF.

CDR3 residues: CASSLGLGTQGGHEQFF. CDR3 nucleotides: TGCGCCAGCAGCTTGGGGTTGGGTACACAGGGGGGCCATGAGCAGTTCTTC. The gene calls are TRBV5-1 and TRBJ2-1; 8 nucleotides align to TRBD1. The V segment lost 0 bases and the J segment 8 bases; nucleotides outside the gene matches: 13. Per the germline V gene, CDR1 is SGHRS and CDR2 is YFSETQ. This CDR3 has 17 amino acids. The whole variable domain, remainder taken from reference TRBV5-1 and TRBJ2-1, is KAGVTQTPRYLIKTRGQQVTLSCSPISGHRSVSWYQQTPGQGLQFLFEYFSETQRNKGNFPGRFSGRQFSNSRSEMNVSTLELGDSALYLCASSLGLGTQGGHEQFFGPGTRLTVL.

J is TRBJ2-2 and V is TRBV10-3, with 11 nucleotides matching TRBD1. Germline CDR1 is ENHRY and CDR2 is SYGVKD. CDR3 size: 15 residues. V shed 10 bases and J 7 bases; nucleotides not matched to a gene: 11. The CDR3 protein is CATRGGQGAFGELFF. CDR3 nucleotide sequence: TGTGCCACCAGGGGTGGACAGGGGGCTTTCGGGGAGCTGTTTTTT.

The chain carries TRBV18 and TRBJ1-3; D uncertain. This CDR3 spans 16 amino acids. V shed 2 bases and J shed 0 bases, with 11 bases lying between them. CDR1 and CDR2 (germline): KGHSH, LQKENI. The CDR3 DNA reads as TGTGCCAGCTCACCAGTCCCATCAGTCTCTGGAAACACCATATATTTT. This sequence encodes CASSPVPSVSGNTIYF.

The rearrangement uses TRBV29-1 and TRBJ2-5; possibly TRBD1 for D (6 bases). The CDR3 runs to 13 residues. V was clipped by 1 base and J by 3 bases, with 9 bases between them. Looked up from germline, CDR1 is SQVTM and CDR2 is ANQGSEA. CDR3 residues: CSVEGTDKETQYF. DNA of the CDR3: TGCAGCGTTGAAGGGACAGACAAAGAGACCCAGTACTTC. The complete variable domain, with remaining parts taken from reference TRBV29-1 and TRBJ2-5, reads SAVISQKPSRDICQRGTSLTIQCQVDSQVTMMFWYRQQPGQSLTLIATANQGSEATYESGFVIDKFPISRPNLTFSTLTVSNMSPEDSSIYLCSVEGTDKETQYFGPGTRLLVL.

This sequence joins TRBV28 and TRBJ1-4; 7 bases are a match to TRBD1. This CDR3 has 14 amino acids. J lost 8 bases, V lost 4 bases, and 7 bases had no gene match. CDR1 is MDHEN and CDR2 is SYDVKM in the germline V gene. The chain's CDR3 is CASSSGTVDEKLFF. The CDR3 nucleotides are TGTGCCAGCAGTTCCGGGACAGTCGACGAAAAACTGTTTTTT.

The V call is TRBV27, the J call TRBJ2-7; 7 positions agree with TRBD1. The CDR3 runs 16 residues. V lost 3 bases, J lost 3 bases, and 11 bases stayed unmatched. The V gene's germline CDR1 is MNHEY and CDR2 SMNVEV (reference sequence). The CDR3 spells CASSFSGQWFYYEQYF. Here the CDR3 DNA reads TGTGCCAGCAGTTTCTCGGGACAGTGGTTTTACTACGAGCAGTACTTC.